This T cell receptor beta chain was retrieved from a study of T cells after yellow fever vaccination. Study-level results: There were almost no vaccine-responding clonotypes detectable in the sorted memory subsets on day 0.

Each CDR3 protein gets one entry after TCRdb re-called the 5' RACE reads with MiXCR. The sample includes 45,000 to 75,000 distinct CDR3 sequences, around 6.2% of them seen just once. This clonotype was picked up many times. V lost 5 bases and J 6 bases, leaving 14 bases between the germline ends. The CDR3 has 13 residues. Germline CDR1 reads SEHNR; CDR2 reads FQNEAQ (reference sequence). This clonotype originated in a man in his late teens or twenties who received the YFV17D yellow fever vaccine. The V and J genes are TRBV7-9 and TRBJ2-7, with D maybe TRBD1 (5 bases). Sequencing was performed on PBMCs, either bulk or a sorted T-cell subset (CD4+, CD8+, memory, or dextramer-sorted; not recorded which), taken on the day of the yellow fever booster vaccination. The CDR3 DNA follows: TGTGCCAGCAGCGGGGCGCTTTGGGGCGAGCAGTACTTC. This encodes CASSGALWGEQYF. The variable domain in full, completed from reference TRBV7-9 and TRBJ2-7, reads DTGVSQNPRHKITKRGQNVTFRCDPISEHNRLYWYRQTLGQGPEFLTYFQNEAQLEKSRLLSDRFSAERPKGSFSTLEIQRTEQGDSAMYLCASSGALWGEQYFGPGTRLTVT.